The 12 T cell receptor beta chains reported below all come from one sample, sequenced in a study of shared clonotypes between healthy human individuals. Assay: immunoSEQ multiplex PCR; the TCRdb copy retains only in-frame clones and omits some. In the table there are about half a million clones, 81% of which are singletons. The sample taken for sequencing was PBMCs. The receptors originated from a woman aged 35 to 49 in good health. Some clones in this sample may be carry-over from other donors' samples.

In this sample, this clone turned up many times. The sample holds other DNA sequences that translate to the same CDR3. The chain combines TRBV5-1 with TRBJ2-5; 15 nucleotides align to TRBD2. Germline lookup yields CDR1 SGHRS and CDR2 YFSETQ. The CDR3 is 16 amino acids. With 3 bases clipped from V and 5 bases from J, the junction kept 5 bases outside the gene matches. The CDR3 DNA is TGCGCCAGCAGCTCCGGACTAGCGGGAGGGTTGGAGACCCAGTACTTC. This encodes CASSSGLAGGLETQYF.

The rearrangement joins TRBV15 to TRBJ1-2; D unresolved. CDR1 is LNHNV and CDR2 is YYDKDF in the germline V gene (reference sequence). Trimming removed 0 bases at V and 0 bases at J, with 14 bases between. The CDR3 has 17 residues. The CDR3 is CATSRDLSAGTNYGYTF. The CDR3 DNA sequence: TGTGCCACCAGCAGAGATCTTAGTGCCGGGACTAACTATGGCTACACCTTC.

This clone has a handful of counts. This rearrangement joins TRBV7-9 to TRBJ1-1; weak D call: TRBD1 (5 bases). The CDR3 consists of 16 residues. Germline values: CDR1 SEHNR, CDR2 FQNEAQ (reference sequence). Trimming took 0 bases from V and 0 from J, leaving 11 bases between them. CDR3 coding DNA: TGTGCCAGCAGCTTAGCGGCAGGGAAAATGAACACTGAAGCTTTCTTT. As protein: CASSLAAGKMNTEAFF.

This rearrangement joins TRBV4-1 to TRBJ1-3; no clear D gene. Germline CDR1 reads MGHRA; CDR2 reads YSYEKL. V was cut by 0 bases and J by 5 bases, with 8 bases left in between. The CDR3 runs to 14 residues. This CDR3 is CASSQDPGRNTIYF. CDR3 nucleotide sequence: TGCGCCAGCAGCCAAGATCCAGGTAGAAACACCATATATTTT.

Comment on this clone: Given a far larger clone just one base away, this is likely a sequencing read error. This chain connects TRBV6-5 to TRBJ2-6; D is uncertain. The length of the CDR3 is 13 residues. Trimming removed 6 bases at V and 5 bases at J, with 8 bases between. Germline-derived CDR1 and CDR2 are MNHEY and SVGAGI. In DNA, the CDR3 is TGTGCCAGCAGGAGTCCTTGGGCCAACGTCCTGACTTTC. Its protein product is CASRSPWANVLTF.

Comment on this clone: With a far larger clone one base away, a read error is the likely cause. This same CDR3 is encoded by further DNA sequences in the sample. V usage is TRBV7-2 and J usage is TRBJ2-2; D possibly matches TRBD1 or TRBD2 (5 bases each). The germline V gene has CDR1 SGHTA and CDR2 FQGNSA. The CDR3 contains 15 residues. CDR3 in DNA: TGTGCCAGCAGCTTATATTGGGGGAGCGACGGGGAGCTGTTTTTC. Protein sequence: CASSLYWGSDGELFF. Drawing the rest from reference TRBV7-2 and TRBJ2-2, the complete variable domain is GAGVSQSPSNKVTEKGKDVELRCDPISGHTALYWYRQSLGQGLEFLIYFQGNSAPDKSGLPSDRFSAERTGGSVSTLTIQRTQQEDSAVYLCASSLYWGSDGELFFGEGSRLTVL.

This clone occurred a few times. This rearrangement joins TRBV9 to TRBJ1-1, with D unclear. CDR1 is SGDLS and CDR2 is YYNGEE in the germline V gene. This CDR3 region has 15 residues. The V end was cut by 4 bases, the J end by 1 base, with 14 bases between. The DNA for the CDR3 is TGTGCCAGCAGCCCCAGCGGGCCTACGAACACTGAAGCTTTCTTT. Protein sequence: CASSPSGPTNTEAFF.

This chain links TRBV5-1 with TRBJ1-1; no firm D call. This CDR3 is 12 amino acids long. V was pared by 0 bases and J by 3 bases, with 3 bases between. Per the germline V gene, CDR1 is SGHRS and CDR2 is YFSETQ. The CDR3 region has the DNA TGCGCCAGCAGCTTGGTTGACACTGAAGCTTTCTTT. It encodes CASSLVDTEAFF.

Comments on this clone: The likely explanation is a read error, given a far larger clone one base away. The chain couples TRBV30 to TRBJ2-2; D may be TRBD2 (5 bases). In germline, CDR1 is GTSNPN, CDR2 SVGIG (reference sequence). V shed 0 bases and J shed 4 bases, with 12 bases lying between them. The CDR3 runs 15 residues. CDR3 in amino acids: CAWSVKPRGTGELFF. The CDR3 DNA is TGTGCCTGGAGTGTAAAACCCCGGGGCACCGGGGAGCTGTTTTTT. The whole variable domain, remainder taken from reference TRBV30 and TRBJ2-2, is SQTIHQWPATLVQPVGSPLSLECTVEGTSNPNLYWYRQAAGRGLQLLFYSVGIGQISSEVPQNLSASRPQDRQFILSSKKLLLSDSGFYLCAWSVKPRGTGELFFGEGSRLTVL.

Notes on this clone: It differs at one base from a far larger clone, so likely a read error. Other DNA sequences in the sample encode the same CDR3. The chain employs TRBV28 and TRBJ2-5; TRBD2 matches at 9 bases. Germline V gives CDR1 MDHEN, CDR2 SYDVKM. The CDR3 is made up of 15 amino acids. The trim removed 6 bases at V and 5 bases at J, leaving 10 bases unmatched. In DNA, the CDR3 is TGTGCCAGCAGACAGACTAGCGGTAGGCCGGAGACCCAGTACTTC. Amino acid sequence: CASRQTSGRPETQYF.

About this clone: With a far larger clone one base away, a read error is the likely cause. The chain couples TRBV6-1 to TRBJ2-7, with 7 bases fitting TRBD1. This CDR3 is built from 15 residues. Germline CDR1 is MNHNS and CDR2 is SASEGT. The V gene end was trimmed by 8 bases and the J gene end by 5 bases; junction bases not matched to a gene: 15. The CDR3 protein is CASGVTGEGPNEQYF. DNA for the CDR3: TGTGCCAGCGGTGTCACAGGGGAAGGACCTAACGAGCAGTACTTC.

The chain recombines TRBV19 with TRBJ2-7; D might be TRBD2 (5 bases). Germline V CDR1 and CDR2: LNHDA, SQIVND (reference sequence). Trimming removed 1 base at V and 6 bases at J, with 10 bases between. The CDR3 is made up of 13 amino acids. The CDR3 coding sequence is TGTGCCAGTAGTATAGCCCTCAGCGGCGAGCAGTACTTC. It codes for CASSIALSGEQYF. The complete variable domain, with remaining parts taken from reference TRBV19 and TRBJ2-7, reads DGGITQSPKYLFRKEGQNVTLSCEQNLNHDAMYWYRQDPGQGLRLIYYSQIVNDFQKGDIAEGYSVSREKKESFPLTVTSAQKNPTAFYLCASSIALSGEQYFGPGTRLTVT.